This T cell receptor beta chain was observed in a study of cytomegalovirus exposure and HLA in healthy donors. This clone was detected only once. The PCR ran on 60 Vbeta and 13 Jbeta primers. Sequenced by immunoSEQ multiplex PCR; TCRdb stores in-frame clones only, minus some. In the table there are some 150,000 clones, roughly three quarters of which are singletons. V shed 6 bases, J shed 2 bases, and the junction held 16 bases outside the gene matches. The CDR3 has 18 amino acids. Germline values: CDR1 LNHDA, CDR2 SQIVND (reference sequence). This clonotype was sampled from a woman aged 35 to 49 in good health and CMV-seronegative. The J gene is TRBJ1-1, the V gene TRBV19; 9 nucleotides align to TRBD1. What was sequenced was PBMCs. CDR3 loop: CASRTPRVGDRVNTEAFF. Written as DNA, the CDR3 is TGTGCCAGTAGGACCCCCCGGGTCGGGGACAGGGTTAACACTGAAGCTTTCTTT. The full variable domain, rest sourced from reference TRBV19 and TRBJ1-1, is DGGITQSPKYLFRKEGQNVTLSCEQNLNHDAMYWYRQDPGQGLRLIYYSQIVNDFQKGDIAEGYSVSREKKESFPLTVTSAQKNPTAFYLCASRTPRVGDRVNTEAFFGQGTRLTVV.